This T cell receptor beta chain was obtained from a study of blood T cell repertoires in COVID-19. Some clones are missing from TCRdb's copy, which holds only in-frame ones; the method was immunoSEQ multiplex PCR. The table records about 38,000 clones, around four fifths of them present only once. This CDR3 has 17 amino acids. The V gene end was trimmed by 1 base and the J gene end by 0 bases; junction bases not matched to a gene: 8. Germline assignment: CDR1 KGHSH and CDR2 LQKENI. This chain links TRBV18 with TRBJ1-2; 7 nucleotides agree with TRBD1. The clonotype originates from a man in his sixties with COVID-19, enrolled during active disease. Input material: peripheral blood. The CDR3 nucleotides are TGTGCCAGCTCACCACGGGGACAGAAAAAAGCTAACTATGGCTACACCTTC. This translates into CASSPRGQKKANYGYTF.